This T cell receptor beta chain stems from a study of beta chain features in type 1 diabetes. This clone was counted a few times. What was sequenced were expressed TCRB transcripts, since all of the isolated RNA had been reverse transcribed. Assay: immunoSEQ multiplex PCR; the TCRdb copy retains only in-frame clones and omits some. The sample contains approximately 330,000 clones, approximately 10% of which appear only once. This CDR3 spans 15 amino acids. CDR1 is MDHEN, CDR2 SYDVKM, per germline. The trim removed 5 bases at V and 8 bases at J, leaving 12 bases unmatched. A CD45RO/CCR7/CD25/CD127/CD95/CD27 panel sorted naive, central memory, regulatory and stem cell-like memory CD4+ cells.

The source material was naive CD4+ T cells from blood. The genes are TRBV28 and TRBJ1-2; the match to TRBD1 covers 9 bases. This TCR was sampled from a woman in her twenties or thirties in good health. The CDR3 reads CASSRPGTGKGGYTF. As DNA, the CDR3 is TGTGCCAGCAGTCGTCCCGGGACAGGGAAAGGGGGCTACACCTTC.